This T cell receptor beta chain is drawn from a study of T cell repertoires in cytomegalovirus infection. Overall study context: CMV infection plus the matching HLA type was flagged by public TCR beta signatures.

Study-wide results and caveats: Frequencies of public TCR beta families were cumulated, and this identified carriers of CMV plus the relevant HLA. Clonotype analysis showed dominance of the ex vivo response by HLA-C-restricted CMV-specific TCR beta clonotypes.

CDR1 is MGHDK, CDR2 SYGVNS, per germline. The CDR3 loop spans 15 amino acids. Trimming removed 3 bases from V and 0 bases from J, with 9 bases in between. TCRdb called the reads again in MiXCR, with one record for every CDR3 protein. Counted here are fewer than 550,000 distinct CDR3 sequences, more than 15% occurring once; the ten biggest clones make up 20% to 30%. This clonotype was seen once. Its antigen is undetermined. The sequenced sample consisted of CD8+ T cells from PBMCs. The J gene is TRBJ2-1, the V gene TRBV25-1; no clear D. The receptor was derived from a human donor in good health (CMV status not recorded). Some clones in this sample may be carry-over from other donors' samples. The CDR3 spells CASSDGLSSYNEQFF. CDR3 nucleotides: TGTGCCAGCAGTGACGGTCTTAGCTCCTACAATGAGCAGTTCTTC.